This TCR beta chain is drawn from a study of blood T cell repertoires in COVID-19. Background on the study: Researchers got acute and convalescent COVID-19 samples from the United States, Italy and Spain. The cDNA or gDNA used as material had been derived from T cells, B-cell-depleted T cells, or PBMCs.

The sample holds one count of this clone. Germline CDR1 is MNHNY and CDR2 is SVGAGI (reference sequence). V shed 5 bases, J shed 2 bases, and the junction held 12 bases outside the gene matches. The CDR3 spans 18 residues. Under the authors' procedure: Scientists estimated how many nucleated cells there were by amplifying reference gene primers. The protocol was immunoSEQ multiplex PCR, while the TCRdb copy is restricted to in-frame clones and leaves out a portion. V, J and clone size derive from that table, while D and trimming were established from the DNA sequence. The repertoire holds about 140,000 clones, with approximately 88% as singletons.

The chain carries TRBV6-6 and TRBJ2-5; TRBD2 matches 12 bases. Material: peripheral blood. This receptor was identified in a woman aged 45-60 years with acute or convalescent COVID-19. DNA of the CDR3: TGTGCCAGCAGTCTTACTAGCGGGAGGTCCATGGGTCAAGAGACCCAGTACTTC. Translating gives CASSLTSGRSMGQETQYF.